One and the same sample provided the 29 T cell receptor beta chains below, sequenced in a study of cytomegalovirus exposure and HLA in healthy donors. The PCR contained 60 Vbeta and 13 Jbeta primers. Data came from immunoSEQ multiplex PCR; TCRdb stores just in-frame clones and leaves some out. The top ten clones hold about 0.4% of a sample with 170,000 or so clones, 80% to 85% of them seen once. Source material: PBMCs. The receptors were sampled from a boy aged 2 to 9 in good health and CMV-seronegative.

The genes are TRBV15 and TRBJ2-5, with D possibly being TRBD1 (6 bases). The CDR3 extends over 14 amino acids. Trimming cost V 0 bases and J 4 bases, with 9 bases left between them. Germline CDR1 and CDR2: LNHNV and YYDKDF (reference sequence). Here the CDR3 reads CATSREVGAETQYF. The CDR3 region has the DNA TGTGCCACCAGCAGAGAAGTGGGGGCAGAGACCCAGTACTTC.

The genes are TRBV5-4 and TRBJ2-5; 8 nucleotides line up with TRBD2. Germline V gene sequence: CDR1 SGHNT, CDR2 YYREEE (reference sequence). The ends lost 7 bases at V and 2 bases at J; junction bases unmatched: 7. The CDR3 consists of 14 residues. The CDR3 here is CASGFGGRQETQYF. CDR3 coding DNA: TGTGCCAGCGGATTTGGCGGGAGGCAAGAGACCCAGTACTTC.

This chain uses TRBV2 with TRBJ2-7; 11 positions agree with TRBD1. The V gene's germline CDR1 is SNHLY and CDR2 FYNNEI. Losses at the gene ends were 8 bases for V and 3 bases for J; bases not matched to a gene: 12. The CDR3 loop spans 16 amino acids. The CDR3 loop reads CASSPGQGGLYYEQYF. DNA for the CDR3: TGTGCCAGCTCCCCGGGACAGGGGGGCCTATACTACGAGCAGTACTTC. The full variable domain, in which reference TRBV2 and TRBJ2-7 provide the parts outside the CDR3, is EPEVTQTPSHQVTQMGQEVILRCVPISNHLYFYWYRQILGQKVEFLVSFYNNEISEKSEIFDDQFSVERPDGSNFTLKIRSTKLEDSAMYFCASSPGQGGLYYEQYFGPGTRLTVT.

The CDR3 DNA is TGTGCCAGCAGTCGCCAAACAGGGGTGGGCACTGAAGCTTTCTTT. It translates to CASSRQTGVGTEAFF. This chain connects TRBV6-5 to TRBJ1-1; 7 nucleotides agree with TRBD1. This CDR3 has 15 residues. V lost 5 bases and J lost 4; bases outside the gene matches: 10. The germline V gene has CDR1 MNHEY and CDR2 SVGAGI.

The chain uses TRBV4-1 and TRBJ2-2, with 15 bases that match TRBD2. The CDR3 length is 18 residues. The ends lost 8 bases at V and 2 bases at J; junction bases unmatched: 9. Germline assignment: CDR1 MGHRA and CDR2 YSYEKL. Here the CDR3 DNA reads TGCGCCAGCCGAGGGACTAGCGGGAGGCACCTCAACACCGGGGAGCTGTTTTTT. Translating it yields CASRGTSGRHLNTGELFF.

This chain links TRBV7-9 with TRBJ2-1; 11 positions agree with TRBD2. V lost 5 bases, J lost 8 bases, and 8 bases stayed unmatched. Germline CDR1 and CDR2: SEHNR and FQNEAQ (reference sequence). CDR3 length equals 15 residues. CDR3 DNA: TGTGCCAGCAGCCCCGATCTAGCGGGAGGTGATGAGCAGTTCTTC. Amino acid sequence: CASSPDLAGGDEQFF.

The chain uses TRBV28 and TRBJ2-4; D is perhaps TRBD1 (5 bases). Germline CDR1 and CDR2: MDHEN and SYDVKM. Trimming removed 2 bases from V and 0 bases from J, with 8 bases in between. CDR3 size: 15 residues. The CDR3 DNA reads TGTGCCAGCAGTTTAAGGACACTAGCCAAAAACATTCAGTACTTC. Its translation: CASSLRTLAKNIQYF.

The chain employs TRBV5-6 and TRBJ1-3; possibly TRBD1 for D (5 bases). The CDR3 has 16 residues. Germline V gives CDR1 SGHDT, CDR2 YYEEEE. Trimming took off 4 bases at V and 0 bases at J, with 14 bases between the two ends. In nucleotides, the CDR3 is TGTGCCAGCAGCGGCTTGGGGACTAACTCTGGAAACACCATATATTTT. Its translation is CASSGLGTNSGNTIYF.

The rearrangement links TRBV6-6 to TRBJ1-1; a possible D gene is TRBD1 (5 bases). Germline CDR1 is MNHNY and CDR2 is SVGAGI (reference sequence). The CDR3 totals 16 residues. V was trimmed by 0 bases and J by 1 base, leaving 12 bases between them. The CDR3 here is CASSYSRQLANTEAFF. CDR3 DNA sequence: TGTGCCAGCAGTTACTCGAGACAGCTGGCGAACACTGAAGCTTTCTTT.

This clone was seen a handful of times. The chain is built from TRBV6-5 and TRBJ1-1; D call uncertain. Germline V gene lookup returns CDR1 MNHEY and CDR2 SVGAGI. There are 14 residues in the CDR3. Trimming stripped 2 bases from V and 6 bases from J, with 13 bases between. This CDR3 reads CASSYGGYGPEAFF. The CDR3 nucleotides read TGTGCCAGCAGTTACGGAGGGTATGGTCCTGAAGCTTTCTTT.

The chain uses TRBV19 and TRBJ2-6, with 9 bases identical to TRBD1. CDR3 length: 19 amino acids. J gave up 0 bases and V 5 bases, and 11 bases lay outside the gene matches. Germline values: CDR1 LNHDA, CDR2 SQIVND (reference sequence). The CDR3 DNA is TGTGCCAGTAGTGTCCAACCGGGACAGGGTATCTCTGGGGCCAACGTCCTGACTTTC. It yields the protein CASSVQPGQGISGANVLTF.

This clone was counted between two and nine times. CDR3 nucleotide sequence: TGTGCCTGGAGGGGCGAACCCTGGGATGAGCAGTTCTTC. It codes for CAWRGEPWDEQFF. The rearrangement joins TRBV30 to TRBJ2-1; D is unresolved. Germline CDR1 GTSNPN, CDR2 SVGIG (reference sequence). The V and J ends lost 3 bases and 8 bases respectively, with 14 bases between them. The CDR3 runs 13 residues. The complete variable domain, with remaining parts taken from reference TRBV30 and TRBJ2-1, reads SQTIHQWPATLVQPVGSPLSLECTVEGTSNPNLYWYRQAAGRGLQLLFYSVGIGQISSEVPQNLSASRPQDRQFILSSKKLLLSDSGFYLCAWRGEPWDEQFFGPGTRLTVL.

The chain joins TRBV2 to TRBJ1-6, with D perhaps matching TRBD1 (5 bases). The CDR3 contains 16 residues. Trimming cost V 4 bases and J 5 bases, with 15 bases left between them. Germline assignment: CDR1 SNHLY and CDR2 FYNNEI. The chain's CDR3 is CASSVGGPGNNSPLHF. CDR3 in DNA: TGTGCCAGCAGTGTGGGAGGTCCAGGGAATAATTCACCCCTCCACTTT.

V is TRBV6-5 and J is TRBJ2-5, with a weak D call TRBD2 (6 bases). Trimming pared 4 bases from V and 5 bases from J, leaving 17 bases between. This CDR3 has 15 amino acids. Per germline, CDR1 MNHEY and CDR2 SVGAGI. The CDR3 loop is CASSSLGGVGETQYF. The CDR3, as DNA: TGTGCCAGCAGTTCCTTGGGGGGAGTAGGTGAGACCCAGTACTTC.

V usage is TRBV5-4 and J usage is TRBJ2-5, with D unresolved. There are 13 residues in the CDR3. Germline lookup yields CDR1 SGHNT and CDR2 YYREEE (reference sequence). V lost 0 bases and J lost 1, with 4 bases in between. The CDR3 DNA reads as TGTGCCAGCAGCTTGGGCAGCCAAGAGACCCAGTACTTC. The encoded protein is CASSLGSQETQYF.

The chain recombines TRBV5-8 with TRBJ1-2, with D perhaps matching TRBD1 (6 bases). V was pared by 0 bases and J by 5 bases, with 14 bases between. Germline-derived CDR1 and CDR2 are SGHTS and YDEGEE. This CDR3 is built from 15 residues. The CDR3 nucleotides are TGTGCCAGCAGCTTGGATTCCAGGGGACGGTATGGCTACACCTTC. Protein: CASSLDSRGRYGYTF.

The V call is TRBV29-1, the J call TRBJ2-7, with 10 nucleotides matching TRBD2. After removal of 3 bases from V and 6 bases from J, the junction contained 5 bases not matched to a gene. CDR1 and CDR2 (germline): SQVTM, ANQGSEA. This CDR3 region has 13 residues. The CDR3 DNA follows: TGCAGCGTTGACAGCGGGAGGGATAGCGAGCAGTACTTC. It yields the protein CSVDSGRDSEQYF.

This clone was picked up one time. CDR3 in amino acids: CASSLGPSQPQHF. The CDR3 nucleotides are TGCGCCAGCAGCTTGGGGCCTAGTCAGCCCCAGCATTTT. The chain joins TRBV5-1 to TRBJ1-5; no reliable D call. This CDR3 has 13 amino acids. The V gene's germline CDR1 is SGHRS and CDR2 YFSETQ. Trimming pared 0 bases from V and 6 bases from J, leaving 7 bases between.

The CDR3 sequence: CASSLAHYGYTF. The CDR3 DNA is TGTGCCAGCAGCTTGGCCCATTATGGCTACACCTTC. The chain uses TRBV5-6 and TRBJ1-2; no reliable D call. This CDR3 spans 12 amino acids. Germline CDR1 SGHDT, CDR2 YYEEEE. V gave up 0 bases and J gave up 5 bases, with 5 bases separating them.

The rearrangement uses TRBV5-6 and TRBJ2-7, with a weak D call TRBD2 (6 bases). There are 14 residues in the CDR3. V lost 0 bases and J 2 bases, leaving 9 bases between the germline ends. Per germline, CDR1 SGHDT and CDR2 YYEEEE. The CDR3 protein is CASSLGGGTYEQYF. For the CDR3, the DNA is TGTGCCAGCAGCTTGGGGGGCGGGACCTACGAGCAGTACTTC. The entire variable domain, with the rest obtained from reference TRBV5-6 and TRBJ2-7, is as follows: DAGVTQSPTHLIKTRGQQVTLRCSPKSGHDTVSWYQQALGQGPQFIFQYYEEEERQRGNFPDRFSGHQFPNYSSELNVNALLLGDSALYLCASSLGGGTYEQYFGPGTRLTVT.

CDR3 protein: CATRDRTNYGYTF. For the CDR3, the DNA is TGTGCCACCCGGGACAGAACTAACTATGGCTACACCTTC. This chain uses TRBV28 with TRBJ1-2; 7 nucleotides match TRBD1. Trimming took 10 bases from V and 0 from J; bases not matched to a gene: 5. The CDR3 runs 13 residues. Germline loops: CDR1 MDHEN, CDR2 SYDVKM.

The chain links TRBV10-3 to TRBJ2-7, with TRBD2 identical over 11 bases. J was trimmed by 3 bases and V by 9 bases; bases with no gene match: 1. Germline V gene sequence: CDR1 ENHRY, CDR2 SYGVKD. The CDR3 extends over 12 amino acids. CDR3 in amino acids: CAMGTSGYEQYF. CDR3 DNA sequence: TGTGCCATGGGGACTAGCGGCTACGAGCAGTACTTC.

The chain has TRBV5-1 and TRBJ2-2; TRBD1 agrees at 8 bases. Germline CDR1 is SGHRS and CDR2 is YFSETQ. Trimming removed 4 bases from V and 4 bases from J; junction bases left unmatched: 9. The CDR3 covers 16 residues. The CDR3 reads CASSPIGQGRTGELFF. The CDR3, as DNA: TGCGCCAGCAGCCCAATCGGACAGGGTCGCACCGGGGAGCTGTTTTTT.

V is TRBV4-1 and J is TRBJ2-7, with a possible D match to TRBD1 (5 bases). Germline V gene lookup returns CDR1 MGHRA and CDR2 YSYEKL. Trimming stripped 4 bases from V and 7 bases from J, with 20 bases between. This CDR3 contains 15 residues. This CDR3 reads CASSPLEGALVEQYF. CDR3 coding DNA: TGCGCCAGCAGCCCCCTTGAAGGGGCCCTAGTGGAGCAGTACTTC.

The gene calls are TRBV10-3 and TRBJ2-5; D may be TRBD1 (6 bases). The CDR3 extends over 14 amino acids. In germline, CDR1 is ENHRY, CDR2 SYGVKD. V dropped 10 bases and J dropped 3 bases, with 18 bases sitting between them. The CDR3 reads CATQGGDGEETQYF. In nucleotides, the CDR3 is TGTGCCACACAAGGGGGTGACGGAGAAGAGACCCAGTACTTC.

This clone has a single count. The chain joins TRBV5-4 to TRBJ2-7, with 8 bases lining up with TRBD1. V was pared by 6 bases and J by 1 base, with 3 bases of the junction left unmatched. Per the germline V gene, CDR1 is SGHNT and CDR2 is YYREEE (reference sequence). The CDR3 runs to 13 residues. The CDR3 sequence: CASTRDRSYEQYF. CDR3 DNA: TGTGCCAGCACCCGGGACAGGTCCTACGAGCAGTACTTC.

CDR3 region: CASSDPLPGTQGANEQFF. CDR3 DNA: TGCGCCAGCAGCGACCCACTGCCCGGGACTCAAGGGGCCAATGAGCAGTTCTTC. The gene calls are TRBV5-1 and TRBJ2-1; D perhaps matches TRBD2 (6 bases). Germline V CDR1 and CDR2: SGHRS, YFSETQ. This CDR3 contains 18 residues. V lost 4 bases to trimming and J lost 6 bases, with 26 bases between them.

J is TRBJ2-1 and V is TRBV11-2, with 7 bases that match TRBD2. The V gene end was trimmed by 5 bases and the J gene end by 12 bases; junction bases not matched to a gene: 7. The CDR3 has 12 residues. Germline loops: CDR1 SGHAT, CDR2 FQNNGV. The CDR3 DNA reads TGTGCCAGCAGCCCTTATGGGGGGGGGCAGTTCTTC. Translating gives CASSPYGGGQFF.

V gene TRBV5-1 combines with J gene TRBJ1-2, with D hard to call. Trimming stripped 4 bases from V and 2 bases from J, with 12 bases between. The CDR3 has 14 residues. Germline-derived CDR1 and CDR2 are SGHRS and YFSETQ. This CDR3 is CASSPEQLNYGYTF. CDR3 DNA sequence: TGCGCCAGCAGCCCGGAACAGCTGAACTATGGCTACACCTTC.